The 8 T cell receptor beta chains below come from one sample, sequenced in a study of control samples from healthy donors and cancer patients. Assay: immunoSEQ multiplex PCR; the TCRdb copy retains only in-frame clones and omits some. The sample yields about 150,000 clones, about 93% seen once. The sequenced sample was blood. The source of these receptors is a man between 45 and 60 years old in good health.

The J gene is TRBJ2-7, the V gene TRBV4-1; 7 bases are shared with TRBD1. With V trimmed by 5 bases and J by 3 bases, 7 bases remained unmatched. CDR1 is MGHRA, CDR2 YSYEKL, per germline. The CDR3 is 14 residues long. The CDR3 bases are TGCGCCAGCAGCAGCCCCCGGGACAGCTACGAGCAGTACTTC. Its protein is CASSSPRDSYEQYF.

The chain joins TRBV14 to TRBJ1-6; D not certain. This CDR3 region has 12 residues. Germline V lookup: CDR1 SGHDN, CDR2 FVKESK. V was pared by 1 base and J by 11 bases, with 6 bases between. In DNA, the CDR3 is TGTGCCAGCAGCCAAGCGACGGCACCCCTCCACTTT. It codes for CASSQATAPLHF.

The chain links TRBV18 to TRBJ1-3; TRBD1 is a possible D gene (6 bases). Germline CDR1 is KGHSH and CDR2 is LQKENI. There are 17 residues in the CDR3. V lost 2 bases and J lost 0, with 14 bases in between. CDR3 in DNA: TGTGCCAGCTCACCAGCCGGACAGATCTTCTCTGGAAACACCATATATTTT. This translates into CASSPAGQIFSGNTIYF. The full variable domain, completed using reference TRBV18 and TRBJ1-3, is NAGVMQNPRHLVRRRGQEARLRCSPMKGHSHVYWYRQLPEEGLKFMVYLQKENIIDESGMPKERFSAEFPKEGPSILRIQQVVRGDSAAYFCASSPAGQIFSGNTIYFGEGSWLTVV.

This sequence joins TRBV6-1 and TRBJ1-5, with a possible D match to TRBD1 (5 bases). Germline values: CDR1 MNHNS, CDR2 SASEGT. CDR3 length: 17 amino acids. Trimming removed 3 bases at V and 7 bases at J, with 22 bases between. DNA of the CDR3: TGTGCCAGCAGTGACGGGCAGGGCCGCGGGAAGCGGCAGCCCCAGCATTTT. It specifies CASSDGQGRGKRQPQHF.

The CDR3 DNA is TGTGCCAGCAGTTACTCGGGGGAGGGCCTTACGCAGTATTTT. It encodes CASSYSGEGLTQYF. J is TRBJ2-3 and V is TRBV6-6, with 7 bases aligning to TRBD2. V lost 0 bases, J lost 8 bases, and 5 bases stayed unmatched. CDR1 MNHNY and CDR2 SVGAGI come from the germline V gene (reference sequence). The CDR3 runs 14 residues.

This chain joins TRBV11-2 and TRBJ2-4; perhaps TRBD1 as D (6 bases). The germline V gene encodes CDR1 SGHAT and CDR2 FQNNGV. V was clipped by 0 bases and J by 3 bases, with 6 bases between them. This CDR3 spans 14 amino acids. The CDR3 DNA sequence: TGTGCCAGCAGCTTAGAAGGGGGCAAAAACATTCAGTACTTC. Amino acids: CASSLEGGKNIQYF.

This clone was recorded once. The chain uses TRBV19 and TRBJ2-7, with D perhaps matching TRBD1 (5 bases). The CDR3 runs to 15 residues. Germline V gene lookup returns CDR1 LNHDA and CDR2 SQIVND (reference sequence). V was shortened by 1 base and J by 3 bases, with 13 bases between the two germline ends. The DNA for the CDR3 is TGTGCCAGTAGTATAGGGGGCCATGGGAACTACGAGCAGTACTTC. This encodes CASSIGGHGNYEQYF. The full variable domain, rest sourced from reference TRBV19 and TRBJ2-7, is DGGITQSPKYLFRKEGQNVTLSCEQNLNHDAMYWYRQDPGQGLRLIYYSQIVNDFQKGDIAEGYSVSREKKESFPLTVTSAQKNPTAFYLCASSIGGHGNYEQYFGPGTRLTVT.

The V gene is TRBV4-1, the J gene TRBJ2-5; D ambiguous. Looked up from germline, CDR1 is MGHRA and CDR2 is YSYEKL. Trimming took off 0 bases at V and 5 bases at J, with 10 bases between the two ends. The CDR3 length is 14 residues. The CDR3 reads CASSQERQSETQYF. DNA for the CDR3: TGCGCCAGCAGCCAAGAACGCCAATCGGAGACCCAGTACTTC.